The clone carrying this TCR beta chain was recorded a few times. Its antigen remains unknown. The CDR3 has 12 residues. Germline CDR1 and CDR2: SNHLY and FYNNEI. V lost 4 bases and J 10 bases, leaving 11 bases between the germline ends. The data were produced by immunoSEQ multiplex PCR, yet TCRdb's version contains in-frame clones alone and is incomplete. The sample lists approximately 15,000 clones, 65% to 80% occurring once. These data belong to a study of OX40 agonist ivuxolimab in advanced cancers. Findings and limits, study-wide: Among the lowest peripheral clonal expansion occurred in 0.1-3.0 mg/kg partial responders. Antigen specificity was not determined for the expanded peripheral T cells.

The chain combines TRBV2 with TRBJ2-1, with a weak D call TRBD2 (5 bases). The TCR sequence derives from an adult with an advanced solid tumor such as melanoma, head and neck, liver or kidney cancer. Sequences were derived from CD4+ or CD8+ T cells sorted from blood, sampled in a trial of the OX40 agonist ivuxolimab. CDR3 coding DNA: TGTGCCAGCAGTGTCATGGAGGCGGAGCAGTTCTTC. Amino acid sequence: CASSVMEAEQFF.